This T cell receptor (beta chain) emerged from a study of blood T cell repertoires in COVID-19 (dated by TCRdb to about 2020). A note on the overall study: Samples covering the acute and convalescent phases of COVID-19 were provided by collaborators in the United States, Italy and Spain. The material from the prospective study consisted of cDNA or gDNA derived from T cells, B-cell-depleted T cells, or PBMCs. Deeply sampled blood TCRbeta repertoires from subjects exposed to, actively infected with, or recovered from COVID-19 were included in the dataset. The repertoires were made available in a free public database intended to serve as a resource for research on the immune response to SARS-CoV-2. Samples were obtained from the ongoing ImmuneRACE study (first 160 participants) and from 1,254 subjects provided by 6 global collaborators. A de-identified subject ID, COVID-19 status, age in years and sex were almost always included in the sample metadata. HLA class I and class II types, where available, came from metadata supplied by the sample provider rather than from assay-based typing. Overall study results and their limits: The amount of clinical and demographic metadata varied by source and participant and was provided uncurated.

TCRbeta CDR3 regions were amplified from genomic DNA using the immunoSEQ Assay, a bias-controlled multiplex PCR. In the source study's methods: Nucleated cell counts per sample were estimated from amplification of reference gene primers within the assay. Sequence reads were collapsed and filtered to measure the absolute abundance of every unique TCRbeta CDR3 rearrangement. For each sample, productive Simpson clonality was calculated by taking the square root of Simpson's diversity index across productive rearrangements. Sourced from immuneACCESS, this table was stored by TCRdb with only in-frame sequences that have V and J called. A share of the clones is absent; for the studies checked, an unresolved V gene accounts for under half, and the remainder has no known explanation. D and trimming come from the DNA, and the V and J calls and clone size come from that table. The sample profile shows about 270,000 clones; 83% of them were found once. The ten largest clonotypes hold 8% to 9.5% of the sample.

From the cysteine up to the phenylalanine, the CDR3 has a length of 12 residues. Solely the CDR3 DNA is kept, with 36 bases framed from the first base. Per the germline V gene, KGHSH is the CDR1 and LQKENI is the CDR2. Cut back by 5 bases and 2 bases, the V and J ends lie 6 bases apart. A second Seattle source provided samples from volunteer blood donors who had recovered from COVID-19. The collaborating institutions used their own protocols to collect whole blood in K2EDTA tubes. Collaborator samples were shipped for TCRbeta analysis as frozen whole blood, isolated PBMCs, or DNA extracted from either sample type. Worth noting for this clone: The antigen it recognizes is unknown. The sample holds no much larger clone one base away, and base qualities are not on file.

The sample consisted of peripheral blood. The chain is assembled from TRBV18 and TRBJ1-2, with no D gene named confidently. The source is a woman in her forties or fifties who had recovered from COVID-19. The bases read TGTGCCAGCTCATACCAGAACTATGGCTACACCTTC. The translation is CASSYQNYGYTF.